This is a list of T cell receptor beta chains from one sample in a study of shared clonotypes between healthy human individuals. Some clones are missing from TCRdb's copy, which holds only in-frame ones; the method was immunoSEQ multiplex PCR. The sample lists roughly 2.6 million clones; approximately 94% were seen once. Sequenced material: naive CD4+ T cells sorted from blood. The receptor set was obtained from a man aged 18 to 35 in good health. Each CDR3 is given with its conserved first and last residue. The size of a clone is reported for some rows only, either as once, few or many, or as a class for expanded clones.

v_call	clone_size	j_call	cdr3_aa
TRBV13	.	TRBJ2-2	CASSWGRTGGTGELFF
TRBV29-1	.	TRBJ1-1	CSVSRPERNTEAFF
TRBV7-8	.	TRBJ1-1	CASSLDSGRNTEAFF
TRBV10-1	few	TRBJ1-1	CASSEKGGAFF
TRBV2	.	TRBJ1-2	CASRRENYGYTF
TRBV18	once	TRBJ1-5	CASSPAGVGQPQHF
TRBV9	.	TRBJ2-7	CASSVGPRQGGDEQYF
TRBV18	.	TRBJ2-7	CASSEGALILEQYF
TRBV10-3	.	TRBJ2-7	CAISSKADSYEQYF
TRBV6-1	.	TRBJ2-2	CASRDRVLTGELFF
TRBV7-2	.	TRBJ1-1	CASSPGGEAFF
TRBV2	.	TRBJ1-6	CASSEGGAGLGSPLHF
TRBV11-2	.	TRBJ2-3	CASSLTGGGGYADTQYF
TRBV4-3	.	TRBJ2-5	CASSQDGGLGPQYF
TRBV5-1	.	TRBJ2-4	CASSLAGGPKNIQYF
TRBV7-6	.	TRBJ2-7	CASSERTSGIDEQYF
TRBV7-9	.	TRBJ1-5	CASSSGTVNQPQHF
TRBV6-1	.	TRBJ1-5	CASITGVNSNQPQHF
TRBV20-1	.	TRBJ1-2	CSARDLGFHTF
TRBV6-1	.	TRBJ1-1	CASILGGNTEAFF
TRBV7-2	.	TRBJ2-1	CASRLYNEQFF
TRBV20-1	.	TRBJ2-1	CSATLANEQFF
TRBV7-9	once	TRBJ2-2	CASSLLAGATGELFF
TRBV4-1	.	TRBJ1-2	CASSQEQGIGYGYTF
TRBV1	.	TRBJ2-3	CTSSQDRASGGPDTQYF
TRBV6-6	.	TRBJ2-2	CASSYGGPNTGELFF
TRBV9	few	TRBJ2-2	CASSVVAAGSGELFF
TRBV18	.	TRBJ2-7	CASSPSSAGEQYF
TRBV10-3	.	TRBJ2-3	CAIREWDRGTDTQYF
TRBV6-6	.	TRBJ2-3	CASSSQYYTDTQYF
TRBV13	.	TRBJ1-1	CASSFLDRNTEAFF
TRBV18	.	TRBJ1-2	CASSPPITGGHGYTF